This record concerns one TCR beta chain sequence. Its antigen is not known. These data are taken from a study of cytomegalovirus exposure and HLA in healthy donors. Study-level results: Only CMV serostatus was available as immune exposure information.

The CDR3 consists of 15 residues. CDR1 SGHDT and CDR2 YYEEEE come from the germline V gene. Trimming took off 4 bases at V and 8 bases at J, with 16 bases between the two ends. The PCR ran on 60 Vbeta and 13 Jbeta primers. Some clones are missing from TCRdb's copy, which holds only in-frame ones; the method was immunoSEQ multiplex PCR. In the table there are 180,000 or so clones, more than 65% of which are singletons. This clonotype originated in a woman in her twenties or thirties in good health and CMV-seropositive. Material for sequencing was PBMCs. The chain combines TRBV5-6 with TRBJ1-6; no reliable D call. The chain's CDR3 is CASSPRGGQDSPLHF. CDR3 DNA: TGTGCCAGCAGCCCCCGGGGAGGGCAAGATTCACCCCTCCACTTT.